The 13 T cell receptor beta chains given below trace back to one sample, sequenced in a study of cytotoxic CD8 clonotypes in ibrutinib-treated CLL. Sequenced by immunoSEQ multiplex PCR; TCRdb stores in-frame clones only, minus some. The sample consists of about 68,000 clones, 90% of them appearing once. The sequences come from PBMCs, collected after 12 months of ibrutinib treatment. The receptors shown here come from a human donor with chronic lymphocytic leukemia.

This chain connects TRBV6-5 to TRBJ1-2, with 10 bases identical to TRBD1. V gave up 5 bases and J gave up 4 bases; unmatched junction bases: 7. The germline V gene has CDR1 MNHEY and CDR2 SVGAGI. This CDR3 region has 15 residues. CDR3 sequence: CASSRVTGGSYGYTF. CDR3 DNA: TGTGCCAGCAGTAGGGTGACAGGGGGCAGCTATGGCTACACCTTC.

A single count supports this clone. The J gene is TRBJ2-7, the V gene TRBV19; TRBD1 matches 8 bases. CDR3 size: 13 residues. Germline values: CDR1 LNHDA, CDR2 SQIVND (reference sequence). Losses at the gene ends were 3 bases for V and 2 bases for J; bases not matched to a gene: 0. The CDR3 sequence: CASSMTGAYEQYF. CDR3 nucleotides: TGTGCCAGTAGTATGACAGGGGCCTACGAGCAGTACTTC.

The rearrangement links TRBV4-3 to TRBJ2-5; 9 bases line up with TRBD2. Unmatched junction bases numbered 9, after V lost 0 bases and J lost 4 bases. The germline V gene encodes CDR1 LGHNA and CDR2 YSLEER. The length of the CDR3 is 17 residues. The chain's CDR3 is CASSQEGTAGGIETQYF. In nucleotides, the CDR3 is TGCGCCAGCAGCCAAGAAGGAACAGCGGGAGGTATAGAGACCCAGTACTTC.

The chain has TRBV5-1 and TRBJ2-1; maybe TRBD2 (5 bases). The CDR3 totals 15 residues. The germline V and J ends were trimmed by 5 bases and 5 bases, with 17 bases remaining between them. The V gene's germline CDR1 is SGHRS and CDR2 YFSETQ. CDR3 sequence reads: CASSILVGSNNEQFF. For the CDR3, the DNA is TGCGCCAGCAGTATACTAGTTGGCTCGAACAATGAGCAGTTCTTC.

The J gene is TRBJ2-3, the V gene TRBV7-3; D uncertain. The CDR3 extends over 12 amino acids. V shed 2 bases and J shed 5 bases, with 5 bases lying between them. CDR1 and CDR2 from the germline V gene are SGHTA and FQGTGA. The CDR3 sequence is CASSLWGDTQYF. The CDR3 DNA reads as TGTGCCAGCAGCTTATGGGGAGATACGCAGTATTTT.

This sequence joins TRBV7-8 and TRBJ1-2; D call uncertain. Germline V gene sequence: CDR1 SGHVS, CDR2 FQNEAQ. V lost 5 bases to trimming and J lost 2 bases, with 9 bases between them. This CDR3 comprises 13 residues. CDR3 loop: CASSLTENYGYTF. For the CDR3, the DNA is TGTGCCAGCAGCCTTACAGAAAACTATGGCTACACCTTC. The full variable domain, rest sourced from reference TRBV7-8 and TRBJ1-2, is GAGVSQSPRYKVAKRGQDVALRCDPISGHVSLFWYQQALGQGPEFLTYFQNEAQLDKSGLPSDRFFAERPEGSVSTLKIQRTQQEDSAVYLCASSLTENYGYTFGSGTRLTVV.

Regarding this clone: The same CDR3 arises from other DNA sequences in this sample as well. The chain couples TRBV6-5 to TRBJ1-5; no clear D. The length of the CDR3 is 13 residues. Per the germline V gene, CDR1 is MNHEY and CDR2 is SVGAGI. Trimming took 0 bases from V and 6 from J, leaving 6 bases between them. CDR3 amino acids: CASSYSRSQPQHF. CDR3 DNA sequence: TGTGCCAGCAGTTACTCGAGGAGTCAGCCCCAGCATTTT.

Only one count was recorded for this clone. The chain has TRBV13 and TRBJ2-7, with D perhaps matching TRBD1 (5 bases). This CDR3 has 14 amino acids. V gave up 0 bases and J gave up 6 bases, with 12 bases separating them. The germline gives CDR1 PRHDT, CDR2 FYEKMQ (reference sequence). DNA of the CDR3: TGTGCCAGCAGCTTAGGTGGCAGGGTAGGCGAGCAGTACTTC. This codes for CASSLGGRVGEQYF.

The J gene is TRBJ2-7, the V gene TRBV9, with D perhaps TRBD2 (5 bases). Germline V lookup: CDR1 SGDLS, CDR2 YYNGEE. This CDR3 contains 17 residues. Trimming left V 4 bases short and J 1 base short, with 21 bases between. The CDR3, as DNA: TGTGCCAGCAGCTCCAGCGGTGCGGTGGGTGGGTCCTACGAGCAGTACTTC. Its translation: CASSSSGAVGGSYEQYF.

V is TRBV5-1 and J is TRBJ1-5; TRBD1 might be the D (5 bases). Trimming left V 4 bases short and J 5 bases short, with 13 bases between. CDR1 and CDR2 from the germline V gene are SGHRS and YFSETQ. The CDR3 is 14 amino acids. The CDR3 bases are TGCGCCAGCAGCACGGACGGAGGGGATCAGCCCCAGCATTTT. Translation gives CASSTDGGDQPQHF.

The J gene is TRBJ1-1, the V gene TRBV7-9, with unresolved D. V dropped 2 bases and J dropped 1 base, with 11 bases sitting between them. This CDR3 is 15 amino acids long. The germline V gene has CDR1 SEHNR and CDR2 FQNEAQ (reference sequence). CDR3 bases: TGTGCCAGCAGCTTAAATCCGGCAGGGAACACTGAAGCTTTCTTT. Translation: CASSLNPAGNTEAFF.

The chain links TRBV5-1 to TRBJ2-1; TRBD2 matches 7 bases. The CDR3 extends over 13 amino acids. Germline loops: CDR1 SGHRS, CDR2 YFSETQ. The ends lost 0 bases at V and 9 bases at J; junction bases unmatched: 3. CDR3 DNA: TGCGCCAGCAGCTTGGAGTCGGGGGGTGAGCAGTTCTTC. The encoded protein is CASSLESGGEQFF.

The rearrangement links TRBV7-9 to TRBJ2-1; 7 nucleotides align to TRBD2. The CDR3 covers 16 residues. Germline values: CDR1 SEHNR, CDR2 FQNEAQ (reference sequence). The V and J ends lost 4 bases and 0 bases, in that order; junction bases with no gene match: 6. CDR3 residues: CASSSRGGSSYNEQFF. CDR3 DNA sequence: TGTGCCAGCAGCTCCCGCGGCGGGAGCTCCTACAATGAGCAGTTCTTC.